This T cell receptor beta chain was profiled in a study of cytomegalovirus exposure and HLA in healthy donors. Whole-study results and caveats: Researchers catalogued under 200 TCR beta chains as cytomegalovirus-associated.

Note on this clone: Its antigen is not identified.

This CDR3 region has 15 residues. Germline trimming cut 3 bases from V and 3 bases from J; bases unmatched to any gene: 2. The germline V gene has CDR1 SGHNT and CDR2 YYREEE (reference sequence). In the PCR, 60 Vbeta and 13 Jbeta primers were used. The repertoire was sequenced with immunoSEQ multiplex PCR; TCRdb's copy has only in-frame clones and lacks some. The table lists 150,000 to 200,000 clones, 84% of them singletons. Sequenced material: PBMCs. The source is a boy aged 10-17 years in good health and CMV-seronegative. The V and J genes are TRBV5-4 and TRBJ2-3; 12 bases map to TRBD2. CDR3 DNA: TGTGCCAGCAGCTCTAGCGGGGGGGCGACAGATACGCAGTATTTT. It codes for CASSSSGGATDTQYF.